The TCR beta chain under discussion was sequenced for a study of T cell responses to AZD1222 COVID-19 vaccine. In the study overall: Second-dose timings of about 4 or about 12 weeks were pooled.

Study-wide results and limits: Repertoires were collected only later (after the peak T cell response had occurred). Two doses of AZD1222 preceded a rise in Spike-specific TCR breadth and depth.

Generated by immunoSEQ multiplex PCR, the TCRdb table keeps only in-frame clones and is missing some. There are 150,000 or so clones in the sample; roughly 90% occur only once, and over 15% lies in the top ten. Looked up from germline, CDR1 is SGHTA and CDR2 is FQGTGA. Trimming cost V 4 bases and J 1 base, with 7 bases left between them. The CDR3 has 13 residues. Regarding this clone: Its antigen is unidentified.

The material sequenced was peripheral blood, taken on day 0 of AZD1222 vaccination. The TCR comes from an adult in good health. This rearrangement joins TRBV7-3 to TRBJ1-1; a possible D gene is TRBD1 (5 bases). The DNA of the CDR3 is TGTGCCAGCAGCTCGAGGGGGAACACTGAAGCTTTCTTT. It is translated as CASSSRGNTEAFF.